This T cell receptor beta chain was observed in a study of cytomegalovirus exposure and HLA in healthy donors. The study's findings and limits: Later analysis identified a missense DCLRE1C variant that was linked to TCR beta V- and J-gene trimming. Prediction of most subjects' HLA-A and HLA-B alleles by TCR beta sequences was reportedly accurate.

This clone was counted a few times. Its specificity is not known. Germline V lookup: CDR1 ENHRY, CDR2 SYGVKD. Trimming took off 11 bases at V and 4 bases at J, with 12 bases between the two ends. This CDR3 is 11 amino acids long. PCR used 60 Vbeta primers and 13 Jbeta primers. The assay was immunoSEQ multiplex PCR, and TCRdb's table has in-frame clones only and misses some. The data show about 160,000 clones, approximately 82% seen once. The sequence was obtained from a male donor in good health and CMV-seropositive. Sequencing was performed on PBMCs. The chain couples TRBV10-3 to TRBJ2-7, with D perhaps matching TRBD2 (6 bases). CDR3 amino acids: CAGASEYEQYF. In DNA, the CDR3 is TGTGCCGGGGCTAGCGAGTACGAGCAGTACTTC.